One and the same sample provided the 5 T cell receptor beta chains below, sequenced in a study of blood T cell repertoires in COVID-19. Profiled with immunoSEQ multiplex PCR; TCRdb holds only in-frame clones, not every one. The sample has a few hundred thousand clones, roughly 88% seen once; the top ten hold 1.5% to 2%. The sequenced sample was PBMCs or T cells enriched from blood (not recorded which). Receptor source: a woman in her thirties or forties who had recovered from COVID-19.

This clone was picked up one time. A junction boundary mismatches the germline segment, possibly from a read error. V and J are TRBV5-4 and TRBJ1-2, with a weak D call TRBD1 (6 bases). This CDR3 is 12 amino acids long. Germline values: CDR1 SGHNT, CDR2 YYREEE (reference sequence). The CDR3: CTSRGGGYGYTF. Written as DNA, the CDR3 is TGTACCAGCAGGGGAGGGGGATATGGCTACACCTTC.

This sequence joins TRBV5-1 and TRBJ1-2; TRBD1 might be the D (5 bases). Germline loops: CDR1 SGHRS, CDR2 YFSETQ. V was trimmed by 0 bases and J by 10 bases, leaving 10 bases between them. The CDR3 extends over 12 amino acids. In nucleotides, the CDR3 is TGCGCCAGCAGCTTGGACCAGGGCGACTACACCTTC. As protein: CASSLDQGDYTF. Using reference TRBV5-1 and TRBJ1-2 for the parts outside the CDR3, the full variable domain is KAGVTQTPRYLIKTRGQQVTLSCSPISGHRSVSWYQQTPGQGLQFLFEYFSETQRNKGNFPGRFSGRQFSNSRSEMNVSTLELGDSALYLCASSLDQGDYTFGSGTRLTVV.

This clone was found once. The rearrangement joins TRBV7-6 to TRBJ2-5, with 9 bases fitting TRBD1. The ends lost 1 base at V and 1 base at J; junction bases unmatched: 4. The length of the CDR3 is 16 residues. The germline gives CDR1 SGHVS, CDR2 FNYEAQ. CDR3 sequence: CASSLVGQGPQETQYF. The DNA of the CDR3 is TGTGCCAGCAGCTTAGTGGGACAGGGTCCCCAAGAGACCCAGTACTTC.

The chain recombines TRBV5-1 with TRBJ1-3; 8 nucleotides line up with TRBD1. Germline CDR1 reads SGHRS; CDR2 reads YFSETQ. The V segment lost 4 bases and the J segment 2 bases; nucleotides outside the gene matches: 5. CDR3 size: 15 residues. In nucleotides, the CDR3 is TGCGCCAGCAGCCCGGGACAGGCGGCTGGAAACACCATATATTTT. Its translation is CASSPGQAAGNTIYF.

Details on this clone: This sample includes further DNA sequences coding for the same CDR3. V is TRBV5-1 and J is TRBJ1-1; D is unclear. Trimming took 5 bases from V and 3 from J, leaving 11 bases between them. CDR1 and CDR2 (germline): SGHRS, YFSETQ. The CDR3 is made up of 13 amino acids. The CDR3 DNA sequence: TGCGCCAGCAGTCTAAAATTGGACACTGAAGCTTTCTTT. Residues: CASSLKLDTEAFF. The full variable domain, with the rest looked up from reference TRBV5-1 and TRBJ1-1, is KAGVTQTPRYLIKTRGQQVTLSCSPISGHRSVSWYQQTPGQGLQFLFEYFSETQRNKGNFPGRFSGRQFSNSRSEMNVSTLELGDSALYLCASSLKLDTEAFFGQGTRLTVV.